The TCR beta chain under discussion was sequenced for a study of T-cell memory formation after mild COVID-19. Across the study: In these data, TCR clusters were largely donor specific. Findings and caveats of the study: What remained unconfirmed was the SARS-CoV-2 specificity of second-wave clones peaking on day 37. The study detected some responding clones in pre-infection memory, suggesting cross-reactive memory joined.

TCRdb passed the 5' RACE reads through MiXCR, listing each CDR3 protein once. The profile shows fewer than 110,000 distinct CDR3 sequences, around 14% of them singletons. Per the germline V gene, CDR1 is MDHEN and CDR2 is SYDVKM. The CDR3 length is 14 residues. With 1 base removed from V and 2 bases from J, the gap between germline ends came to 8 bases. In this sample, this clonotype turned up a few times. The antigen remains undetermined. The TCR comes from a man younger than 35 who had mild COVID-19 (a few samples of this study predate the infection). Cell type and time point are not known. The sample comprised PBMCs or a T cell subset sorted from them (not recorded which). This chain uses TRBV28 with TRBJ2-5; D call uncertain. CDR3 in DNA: TGTGCCAGCAGTTTATCGGCGGCGCAAGAGACCCAGTACTTC. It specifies CASSLSAAQETQYF.